This T cell receptor beta chain was recorded in a study of blood T cells in healthy people across ages. General study findings and limits: TCR beta diversity was tightly associated with the proportion of naive T cells.

This clonotype was detected many times. Antigen: not known. Then a second PCR, running roughly 7 to 11 cycles, was carried out with a sample-barcoded 5' primer and a J-beta primer mix. TCRdb ran MiXCR on the 5' RACE reads and lists one entry per CDR3 protein. The data hold 1.5 million to 2 million distinct CDR3 sequences, with about 50% observed a single time. V shed 9 bases and J 2 bases; nucleotides not matched to a gene: 14. Germline V lookup: CDR1 LNHNV, CDR2 YYDKDF (reference sequence). The CDR3 contains 16 residues. Sequencing was done on a sample of blood. The source is a woman in her 40s in good health. The rearrangement uses TRBV15 and TRBJ2-3; 7 bases map to TRBD2. In nucleotides, the CDR3 is TGTGCCACTTCCAGGTCCGGGACTACCATCACAGATACGCAGTATTTT. The encoded protein is CATSRSGTTITDTQYF. The full variable domain, completed using reference TRBV15 and TRBJ2-3, is DAMVIQNPRYQVTQFGKPVTLSCSQTLNHNVMYWYQQKSSQAPKLLFHYYDKDFNNEADTPDNFQSRRPNTSFCFLDIRSPGLGDTAMYLCATSRSGTTITDTQYFGPGTRLTVL.